Detailed here is one T cell receptor (beta chain). Ten or more counts support this clonotype. Its antigen specificity is not known. The sample holds no much larger clone one base away, and base qualities are not on file. For repertoire sequencing, TCR beta CDR3 regions were amplified from RNA transcripts. The first round of RT-PCR was done with HTBI primers and the Qiagen OneStep RT-PCR kit, and was followed by a second round of multiplex PCR, then size selection and purification. Sequencing of the libraries was carried out on an Illumina HiSeq2000 in paired-end mode with 100 bp reads. As for the authors' bioinformatics: Reads were processed with SOAPnuke, discarding reads with adapters, uncalled bases, mean Phred below 15, or no exact constant-primer or identifier match. High-quality paired reads were merged with COPE v1.2.5. Clonotypes were defined as unique nucleotide sequences and were aligned to IMGT TRB V, D and J references using MiTCR v1.1. The analysis was limited to V-J combinations with a frequency above 0.0001, which together covered over 99% of the repertoires. A TCR clonal expansion and chaos score per V-J combination was defined as the ratio of F50 clonal expansion to chaos observed in the TCRdist matrix. Welch's t-statistics and random forest were used to reduce features to about 13 V-J combinations, which were fed into a naive Bayes classifier. The similarity between thyroid and blood repertoires was quantified using the Morisita-Horn index. TCRdb reworked the public reads: Q25 trimming with fastp, MiXCR clone assembly, productive beta chains retained. Entries that share a CDR3 protein sequence are merged under the most common genes and DNA. The V and J calls and clone size come from TCRdb's table, not from the authors' own analysis. Recorded for this sample are approximately 380,000 distinct CDR3 sequences; 20% to 25% of them occurred a single time. 2.5% to 3% of the sample belongs to the ten largest clones.

This sample is part of a study of Graves' ophthalmopathy and Graves' hyperthyroidism (dated by TCRdb to 2016 to 2018). With regard to the full study: Peripheral blood was collected at initial diagnosis, prior to any treatment. TCR beta repertoire signatures were used to distinguish Graves' ophthalmopathy from Graves' hyperthyroidism and to predict progression to ophthalmopathy. The roughly 99 discovery patients were divided at random into training and test sets in a 7:3 ratio. T-cell repertoires of thyroid tissue and blood were compared in five or six hyperthyroidism patients. Once sampling was done, hyperthyroidism patients were given methimazole at a starting dose of 30 mg daily, while ophthalmopathy patients were given high-dose intravenous methylprednisolone. In total, some 140 blood samples were TCR-sequenced: some 40 ophthalmopathy, some 72 hyperthyroidism and around 17 hyperthyroidism-to-ophthalmopathy patients. An independent validation cohort was composed of around 19 hyperthyroidism patients and 17 patients who later progressed from hyperthyroidism to ophthalmopathy. To explore V-J signatures distinguishing ophthalmopathy from hyperthyroidism, a discovery set of under 110 patients (43 ophthalmopathy, 57 stable hyperthyroidism) was enrolled. What the study reported, not specific to this receptor: In cross-validation, the 13-signature model distinguished ophthalmopathy from stable hyperthyroidism with 87.88% sensitivity and about 81% specificity, while in the test set the corresponding values were about 80% and 75%. Sample size was not statistically predetermined, and group allocation was not concealed from the investigators. Most expanded thyroid clonotypes with frequency above 0.001 were also detected in blood, suggesting blood repertoires may reflect the thyroid immune response. In validation, the model predicted ophthalmopathy progression with more than 55% sensitivity and approximately 75% specificity; some twelve predicted patients were CT-confirmed with GO in a median of roughly 6.8 months.

Stable hyperthyroidism was defined as no progression to ophthalmopathy within 18 months of follow-up. The hyperthyroidism patients were 18 to 65 years old and newly diagnosed, with a disease duration of less than 2 months. Patients were excluded if they had other autoimmune diseases, uncontrolled infections, pregnancy or lactation. Clinical symptoms, serum thyroxine, TRAb, thyroid ultrasound and orbital computed tomography were used for diagnosis. Using Ficoll-Paque density gradient centrifugation, PBMCs were isolated from over 8.5 ml of fresh peripheral blood. Trizol reagent was used to extract the total RNA, and its quality was then checked on an Agilent 2100 Bioanalyzer. In the germline V gene, CDR1 corresponds to SQVTM and CDR2 to ANQGSEA. From the cysteine up to the phenylalanine, the CDR3 has a length of 13 residues. Only the CDR3 DNA is retained, 39 bases long and in frame from the first base. V and J are truncated by 4 bases and 4 bases respectively, leaving an intervening sequence of 13 bases.

The chain is made from TRBV29-1 and TRBJ1-1; TRBD1 is possibly the D segment (5 matching bases). The specimen was peripheral blood. The sequence derives from a woman aged 18-29 years with stable Graves' hyperthyroidism. Donor details come from another sample of the same person, matched by shared clones. The sequence in DNA is TGCAGCGTTGGGGTAGGTCAGGGCACTGAAGCTTTCTTT. Translated, it reads CSVGVGQGTEAFF.